Below, 27 T cell receptor beta chains from the same sample are listed, as sequenced in a study of beta chain features in type 1 diabetes. These receptors' antigens are unknown. Regarding the study as a whole: There was a moderate but significant shortening of TCRB CDR3s in all four CD4+ subsets of Type 1 diabetes patients.

The isolated RNA, all of it, was reverse transcribed, so expressed TCRB transcripts were what got sequenced. Sequencing used immunoSEQ multiplex PCR; TCRdb keeps in-frame clones, though not all of them. The top ten hold approximately 0.043% of the sample, which has hundreds of thousands of clones, over 13% seen once. The sample taken for sequencing was naive CD4+ T cells from blood. These receptors originate from a man between 18 and 29 years old with type 1 diabetes.

Only a few counts were recorded for this clone. The V call is TRBV28, the J call TRBJ2-1, with 11 bases lining up with TRBD2. CDR1 and CDR2 (germline): MDHEN, SYDVKM. The CDR3 covers 15 residues. With 4 bases clipped from V and 5 bases from J, the junction kept 4 bases outside the gene matches. The CDR3, as DNA: TGTGCCAGCAGTTCCGTAGCGGGGGGGAACAATGAGCAGTTCTTC. Amino acids: CASSSVAGGNNEQFF.

The CDR3 reads CASSPVGASKGYEQFF. For the CDR3, the DNA is TGTGCCAGCAGCCCAGTGGGAGCGTCAAAAGGGTATGAGCAGTTCTTC. This rearrangement joins TRBV9 to TRBJ2-1; the D gene is possibly TRBD2 (5 bases). The CDR3 consists of 16 residues. Germline V gives CDR1 SGDLS, CDR2 YYNGEE. V was trimmed by 4 bases and J by 8 bases, leaving 22 bases between them.

This clone was seen more than once but under ten times. The rearrangement links TRBV29-1 to TRBJ1-4; 7 bases are a match to TRBD1. The CDR3 extends over 13 amino acids. The ends lost 6 bases at V and 8 bases at J; junction bases unmatched: 9. Germline-derived CDR1 and CDR2 are SQVTM and ANQGSEA. CDR3 nucleotides: TGCAGCGTCCGGGACAGCGACCTAGAAAAACTGTTTTTT. This encodes CSVRDSDLEKLFF.

The chain uses TRBV6-5 and TRBJ1-2; TRBD1 might be the D (6 bases). CDR1 MNHEY and CDR2 SVGAGI come from the germline V gene. This CDR3 is 13 amino acids long. V shed 8 bases and J shed 3 bases, with 13 bases lying between them. This chain's CDR3 is CASRGAGDYGYTF. DNA of the CDR3: TGTGCCAGCCGGGGGGCAGGGGACTATGGCTACACCTTC.

The chain couples TRBV2 to TRBJ1-2, with a tentative D call TRBD1 (5 bases). Germline CDR1 SNHLY, CDR2 FYNNEI. Between the trimmed V and J ends, which lost 7 bases and 8 bases, there was a span of 14 bases. This CDR3 is built from 12 residues. CDR3 protein: CASTTDRGGYTF. CDR3 nucleotides: TGTGCCAGCACCACGGACCGGGGGGGCTACACCTTC.

This chain joins TRBV30 and TRBJ1-5; the D is unclear. Germline V lookup: CDR1 GTSNPN, CDR2 SVGIG (reference sequence). This CDR3 is built from 16 residues. Trimming took off 0 bases at V and 0 bases at J, with 12 bases between the two ends. In DNA form, the CDR3 reads TGTGCCTGGAGTGTACGCAGCGGGTCTAGCAATCAGCCCCAGCATTTT. It translates to CAWSVRSGSSNQPQHF.

This clone was observed a few times. The V and J genes are TRBV30 and TRBJ2-6; D is possibly TRBD1 (5 bases). CDR1 and CDR2 (germline): GTSNPN, SVGIG (reference sequence). The V end lost 8 bases, the J end lost 1 base, and 15 bases lay between the germline ends. CDR3 length equals 15 residues. CDR3 in amino acids: CASPIRASGANVLTF. For the CDR3, the DNA is TGTGCCAGCCCGATCAGGGCTTCTGGGGCCAACGTCCTGACTTTC.

CDR3: CASSHPAGSGRFPAQYF. The CDR3 region has the DNA TGTGCCAGCAGTCACCCGGCGGGTAGCGGGAGATTCCCTGCGCAGTATTTT. The gene calls are TRBV28 and TRBJ2-3, with 9 bases identical to TRBD2. This CDR3 has 17 residues. The V segment lost 5 bases and the J segment 10 bases; nucleotides outside the gene matches: 19. Germline CDR1 reads MDHEN; CDR2 reads SYDVKM.

The chain is built from TRBV29-1 and TRBJ1-1, with D perhaps TRBD1 (6 bases). Germline V lookup: CDR1 SQVTM, CDR2 ANQGSEA. The ends were cut back, 3 bases at V and 5 bases at J, with 13 bases in the middle. The CDR3 has 13 residues. In DNA form, the CDR3 reads TGCAGCGTTGAGTTGGGGGCCGGGACTGAAGCTTTCTTT. Amino acid sequence: CSVELGAGTEAFF.

V and J are TRBV5-1 and TRBJ2-7; D is perhaps TRBD2 (6 bases). The CDR3 consists of 17 residues. The germline CDR1 and CDR2 sequences are SGHRS and YFSETQ. V dropped 1 base and J dropped 2 bases, with 19 bases sitting between them. The CDR3 DNA follows: TGCGCCAGCAGCTTGAAGGGAGGTTACCCGGGAACCTACGAGCAGTACTTC. The encoded protein is CASSLKGGYPGTYEQYF.

The V gene is TRBV7-9, the J gene TRBJ2-7, with D possibly being TRBD1 or TRBD2 (5 bases each). This CDR3 region has 17 residues. Germline V gene data show CDR1 as SEHNR and CDR2 as FQNEAQ (reference sequence). The V and J ends lost 6 bases and 3 bases respectively, with 24 bases between them. The CDR3 loop reads CASSTSSVTVTDYEQYF. In DNA form, the CDR3 reads TGTGCCAGCAGTACCAGTAGCGTGACAGTTACGGACTACGAGCAGTACTTC. The entire variable domain, with the rest obtained from reference TRBV7-9 and TRBJ2-7, is as follows: DTGVSQNPRHKITKRGQNVTFRCDPISEHNRLYWYRQTLGQGPEFLTYFQNEAQLEKSRLLSDRFSAERPKGSFSTLEIQRTEQGDSAMYLCASSTSSVTVTDYEQYFGPGTRLTVT.

This chain links TRBV5-1 with TRBJ1-2; D gene uncertain. The CDR3 is made up of 13 amino acids. The germline V gene has CDR1 SGHRS and CDR2 YFSETQ. V was clipped by 4 bases and J by 2 bases, with 9 bases between them. The CDR3 DNA is TGCGCCAGCAGCACCCAGGAGAACTATGGCTACACCTTC. Translating it yields CASSTQENYGYTF.

This chain's CDR3 is CASSDFAGSNEKLFF. In DNA, the CDR3 is TGTGCCAGCAGTGATTTCGCGGGGTCTAATGAAAAACTGTTTTTT. The chain uses TRBV25-1 and TRBJ1-4; no reliable D call. The length of the CDR3 is 15 residues. V was trimmed by 3 bases and J by 3 bases, leaving 11 bases between them. Germline V gives CDR1 MGHDK, CDR2 SYGVNS.

The sample holds a few counts of this clone. The rearrangement links TRBV9 to TRBJ2-7; the D is unclear. V shed 0 bases and J shed 2 bases, with 9 bases lying between them. This CDR3 comprises 14 residues. Germline CDR1 reads SGDLS; CDR2 reads YYNGEE. The CDR3 is CASSVDSITYEQYF. The CDR3 DNA follows: TGTGCCAGCAGCGTAGACAGTATAACCTACGAGCAGTACTTC.

On this clone itself: Additional DNA sequences in this sample encode the identical CDR3. The genes are TRBV5-1 and TRBJ2-1; no firm D call. The CDR3 length is 14 residues. Trimming pared 4 bases from V and 2 bases from J, leaving 10 bases between. Germline CDR1 and CDR2: SGHRS and YFSETQ. CDR3 nucleotide sequence: TGCGCCAGCAGCCCCGACACCACCTACAATGAGCAGTTCTTC. Its protein product is CASSPDTTYNEQFF.

In this sample, this clone turned up a few times. The chain joins TRBV7-9 to TRBJ2-1, with 8 bases aligning to TRBD1. Germline CDR1 reads SEHNR; CDR2 reads FQNEAQ (reference sequence). J gave up 6 bases and V 7 bases, and 23 bases lay outside the gene matches. The CDR3 length is 19 residues. The CDR3 is CASIVIDRGPLTRVNEQFF. The CDR3 DNA is TGTGCCAGCATCGTAATCGACAGGGGACCCCTTACCCGAGTCAATGAGCAGTTCTTC. Looking up the rest from reference TRBV7-9 and TRBJ2-1 gives the full variable domain: DTGVSQNPRHKITKRGQNVTFRCDPISEHNRLYWYRQTLGQGPEFLTYFQNEAQLEKSRLLSDRFSAERPKGSFSTLEIQRTEQGDSAMYLCASIVIDRGPLTRVNEQFFGPGTRLTVL.

This clone was detected a few times. This chain uses TRBV30 with TRBJ1-2; D not certain. This CDR3 spans 14 amino acids. V was clipped by 0 bases and J by 6 bases, with 14 bases between them. Per germline, CDR1 GTSNPN and CDR2 SVGIG (reference sequence). In DNA form, the CDR3 reads TGTGCCTGGAGTGTAAGTTTAGGACTCGATGGCTACACCTTC. This encodes CAWSVSLGLDGYTF.

The rearrangement joins TRBV20-1 to TRBJ2-7, with unresolved D. In germline, CDR1 is DFQATT, CDR2 SNEGSKA (reference sequence). The CDR3 loop spans 11 amino acids. With 4 bases removed from V and 6 bases from J, the gap between germline ends came to 10 bases. CDR3 region: CSATPLLEQYF. In nucleotides, the CDR3 is TGCAGTGCTACTCCCCTCCTCGAGCAGTACTTC.

The sample holds a few counts of this clone. This rearrangement joins TRBV28 to TRBJ1-2; 9 nucleotides align to TRBD1. The V and J ends lost 10 bases and 2 bases, in that order; junction bases with no gene match: 8. Germline V gene lookup returns CDR1 MDHEN and CDR2 SYDVKM. The CDR3 has 14 residues. The DNA of the CDR3 is TGTGCCACCAGCACAGGGGGCGCGAACTATGGCTACACCTTC. It specifies CATSTGGANYGYTF.

The chain combines TRBV5-1 with TRBJ2-7, with TRBD1 identical over 7 bases. J gave up 2 bases and V 3 bases, and 8 bases lay outside the gene matches. The CDR3 runs to 15 residues. Germline V gene data show CDR1 as SGHRS and CDR2 as YFSETQ. The CDR3 here is CASSSSPGQTYEQYF. CDR3 DNA: TGCGCCAGCAGCTCATCCCCGGGACAGACCTACGAGCAGTACTTC.

There are a few counts of this clone. The chain couples TRBV2 to TRBJ2-3, with TRBD2 matching 11 bases. The CDR3 length is 16 residues. Germline trimming cut 4 bases from V and 5 bases from J; bases unmatched to any gene: 8. Germline V gives CDR1 SNHLY, CDR2 FYNNEI. The CDR3 sequence: CASSVAGGPSGDTQYF. The CDR3, as DNA: TGTGCCAGCAGTGTAGCGGGAGGGCCCTCGGGAGATACGCAGTATTTT.

The rearrangement uses TRBV30 and TRBJ2-1, with 11 bases identical to TRBD2. Germline V gene data show CDR1 as GTSNPN and CDR2 as SVGIG (reference sequence). After removal of 0 bases from V and 8 bases from J, the junction contained 6 bases not matched to a gene. The CDR3 has 15 residues. Written as DNA, the CDR3 is TGTGCCTGGAGTGTATTAGCGGGGGGGCTGTATGAGCAGTTCTTC. This gives the protein CAWSVLAGGLYEQFF.

This clone was found a few times. The J gene is TRBJ1-5, the V gene TRBV18; TRBD1 is a possible D gene (5 bases). The germline V gene encodes CDR1 KGHSH and CDR2 LQKENI. This CDR3 contains 16 residues. The V end was cut by 0 bases, the J end by 5 bases, with 14 bases between. CDR3 protein: CASSPPSGQGYQPQHF. The DNA of the CDR3 is TGTGCCAGCTCACCACCTTCCGGGCAGGGATATCAGCCCCAGCATTTT.

The chain links TRBV30 to TRBJ1-2, with D perhaps matching TRBD1 (5 bases). Germline CDR1 and CDR2: GTSNPN and SVGIG (reference sequence). This CDR3 spans 13 amino acids. V lost 3 bases, J lost 3 bases, and 11 bases lay in between. CDR3 DNA: TGTGCCTGGAGGGGAGGGGATTACTATGGCTACACCTTC. It is translated as CAWRGGDYYGYTF. Using reference TRBV30 and TRBJ1-2 for the parts outside the CDR3, the full variable domain is SQTIHQWPATLVQPVGSPLSLECTVEGTSNPNLYWYRQAAGRGLQLLFYSVGIGQISSEVPQNLSASRPQDRQFILSSKKLLLSDSGFYLCAWRGGDYYGYTFGSGTRLTVV.

The rearrangement uses TRBV10-3 and TRBJ2-3, with 15 bases that match TRBD2. This CDR3 contains 16 residues. Losses at the gene ends were 7 bases for V and 6 bases for J; bases not matched to a gene: 8. Germline-derived CDR1 and CDR2 are ENHRY and SYGVKD. As DNA, the CDR3 is TGTGCCATCACTGGACTAGCGGGAGGGCCCGTGGATACGCAGTATTTT. This encodes CAITGLAGGPVDTQYF.

The chain recombines TRBV4-1 with TRBJ1-2, with D perhaps matching TRBD1 (6 bases). The germline gives CDR1 MGHRA, CDR2 YSYEKL. CDR3 length: 16 residues. Trimming left V 0 bases short and J 4 bases short, with 15 bases between. Here the CDR3 DNA reads TGCGCCAGCAGCCAAGATCCGGGGGGGGCCGTCTATGGCTACACCTTC. Translating gives CASSQDPGGAVYGYTF.

The chain links TRBV2 to TRBJ1-2; no clear D. The CDR3 extends over 13 amino acids. V dropped 8 bases and J dropped 8 bases, with 18 bases sitting between them. Looked up from germline, CDR1 is SNHLY and CDR2 is FYNNEI. As DNA, the CDR3 is TGTGCCAGCTCAGGATCCTTTCCCGGCGGCTACACCTTC. Residues: CASSGSFPGGYTF.